The entry below gives a single T cell receptor beta chain sequence along with its context. Per the original methods: Scientists estimated how many nucleated cells there were by amplifying reference gene primers. The repertoire was sequenced with immunoSEQ multiplex PCR; TCRdb's copy has only in-frame clones and lacks some. For V, J and clone size, that table is used; D and trimming come from the DNA. The sample holds about 80,000 clones, 75% to 85% seen once. This record belongs to a study of blood T cell repertoires in COVID-19. For the study at large: From T cells, B-cell-depleted T cells, or PBMCs came the material, which was cDNA or gDNA.

Germline V gene lookup returns CDR1 LGHDT and CDR2 YNNKEL (reference sequence). The CDR3 runs to 18 residues. V dropped 2 bases and J dropped 5 bases, with 19 bases sitting between them. This receptor was taken from a man aged 50 to 60 with COVID-19, enrolled during active disease. Sequencing input: peripheral blood. The chain joins TRBV3-1 (or the pseudogene TRBV3-2) to TRBJ1-6; D remains ambiguous. CDR3 sequence: CASSQLFPIIHHNSPLHF. CDR3 in DNA: TGTGCCAGCAGCCAATTGTTTCCCATCATACATCATAATTCACCCCTCCACTTT.